This entry describes one T cell receptor beta chain. Its antigen is not identified. All of the isolated RNA was reverse transcribed, so expressed TCRB transcripts were sequenced. The method was immunoSEQ multiplex PCR; TCRdb's version includes in-frame clones alone and lacks a portion of them. The table includes about 340,000 clones, 13% detected once. The length of the CDR3 is 14 residues. V shed 3 bases and J 4 bases; nucleotides not matched to a gene: 2. Looked up from germline, CDR1 is SGHAT and CDR2 is FQNNGV. This record belongs to a study of beta chain features in type 1 diabetes. Regarding the study as a whole: Within the patient group, naive, central memory and Treg TCRB repertoires appeared more similar to each other than within healthy donors. Moderate but significant shortening of TCRB CDR3s was recorded in all four CD4+ subsets from Type 1 diabetes patients.

Source material: naive CD4+ T cells from blood. V usage is TRBV11-2 and J usage is TRBJ1-1; 10 bases agree with TRBD1. The receptor was derived from a woman between 18 and 30 years old with type 1 diabetes. The CDR3 nucleotides read TGTGCCAGCAGCTTCGGGGACAGGGGCACTGAAGCTTTCTTT. It is translated as CASSFGDRGTEAFF.